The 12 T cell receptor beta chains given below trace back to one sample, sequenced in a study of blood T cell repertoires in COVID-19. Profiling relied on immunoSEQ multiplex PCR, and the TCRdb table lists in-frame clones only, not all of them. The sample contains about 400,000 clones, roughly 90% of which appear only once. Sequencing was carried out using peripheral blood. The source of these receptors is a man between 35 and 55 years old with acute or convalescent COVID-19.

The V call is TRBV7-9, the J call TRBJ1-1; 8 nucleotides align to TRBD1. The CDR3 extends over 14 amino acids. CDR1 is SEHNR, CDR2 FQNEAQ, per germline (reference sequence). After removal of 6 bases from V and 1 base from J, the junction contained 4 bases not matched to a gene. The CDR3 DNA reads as TGTGCCAGCAGGAGGGACAGGCGGAACACTGAAGCTTTCTTT. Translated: CASRRDRRNTEAFF.

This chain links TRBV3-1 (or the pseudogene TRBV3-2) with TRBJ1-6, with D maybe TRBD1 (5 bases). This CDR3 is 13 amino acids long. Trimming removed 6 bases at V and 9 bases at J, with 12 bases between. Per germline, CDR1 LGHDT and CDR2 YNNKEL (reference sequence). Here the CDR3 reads CASRGGSLSPLHF. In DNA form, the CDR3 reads TGTGCCAGCAGGGGGGGAAGTCTTTCACCCCTCCACTTT.

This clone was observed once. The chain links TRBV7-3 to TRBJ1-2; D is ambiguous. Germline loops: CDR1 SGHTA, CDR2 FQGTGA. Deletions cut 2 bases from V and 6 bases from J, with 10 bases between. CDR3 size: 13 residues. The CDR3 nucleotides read TGTGCCAGCAGCTTACAGCACCGGGATGGCTACACCTTC. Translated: CASSLQHRDGYTF.

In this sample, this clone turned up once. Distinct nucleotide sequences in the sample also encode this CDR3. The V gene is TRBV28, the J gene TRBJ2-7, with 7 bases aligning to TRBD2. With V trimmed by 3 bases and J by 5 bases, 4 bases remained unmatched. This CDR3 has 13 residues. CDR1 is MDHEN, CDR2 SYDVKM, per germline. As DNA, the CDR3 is TGTGCCAGCAGTTTCCGGCTAGCGGACGAGCAGTACTTC. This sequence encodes CASSFRLADEQYF.

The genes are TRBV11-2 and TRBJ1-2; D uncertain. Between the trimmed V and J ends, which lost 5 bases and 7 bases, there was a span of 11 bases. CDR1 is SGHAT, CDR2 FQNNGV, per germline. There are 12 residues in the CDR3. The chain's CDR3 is CASSPSGVGYTF. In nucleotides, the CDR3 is TGTGCCAGCAGCCCTAGCGGGGTTGGCTACACCTTC.

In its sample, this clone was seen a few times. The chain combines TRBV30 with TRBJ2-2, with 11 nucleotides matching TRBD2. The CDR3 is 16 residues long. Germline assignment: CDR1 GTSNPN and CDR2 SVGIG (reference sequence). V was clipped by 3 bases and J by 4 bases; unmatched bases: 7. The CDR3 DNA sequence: TGTGCCTGGAGGGCCCCGGGACTAGCGGTCACCGGGGAGCTGTTTTTT. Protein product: CAWRAPGLAVTGELFF. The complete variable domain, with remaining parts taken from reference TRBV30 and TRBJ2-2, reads SQTIHQWPATLVQPVGSPLSLECTVEGTSNPNLYWYRQAAGRGLQLLFYSVGIGQISSEVPQNLSASRPQDRQFILSSKKLLLSDSGFYLCAWRAPGLAVTGELFFGEGSRLTVL.

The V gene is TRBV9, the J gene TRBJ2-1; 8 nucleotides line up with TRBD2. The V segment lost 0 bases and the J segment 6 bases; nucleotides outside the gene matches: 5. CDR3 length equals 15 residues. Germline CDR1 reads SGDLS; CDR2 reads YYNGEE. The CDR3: CASSVVERELNEQFF. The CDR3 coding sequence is TGTGCCAGCAGCGTAGTTGAGCGGGAGCTCAATGAGCAGTTCTTC.

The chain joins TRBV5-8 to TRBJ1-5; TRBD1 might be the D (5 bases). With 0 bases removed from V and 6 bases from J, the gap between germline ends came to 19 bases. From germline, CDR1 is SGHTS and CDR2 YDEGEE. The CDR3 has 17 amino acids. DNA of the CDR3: TGTGCCAGCAGCTTGGATCATCCAGGGACTCTGGTTCAGCCCCAGCATTTT. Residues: CASSLDHPGTLVQPQHF.

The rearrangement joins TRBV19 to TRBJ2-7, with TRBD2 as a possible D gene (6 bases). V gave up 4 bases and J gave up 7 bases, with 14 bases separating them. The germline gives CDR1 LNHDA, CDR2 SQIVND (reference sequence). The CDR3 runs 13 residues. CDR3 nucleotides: TGTGCCAGTAGTACGCGCTCGGGGGTGGAGCAGTACTTC. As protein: CASSTRSGVEQYF.

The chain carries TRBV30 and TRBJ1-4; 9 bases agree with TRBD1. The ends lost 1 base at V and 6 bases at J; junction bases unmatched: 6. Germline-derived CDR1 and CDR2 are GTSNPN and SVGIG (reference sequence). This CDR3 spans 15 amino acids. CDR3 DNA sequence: TGTGCCTGGAGTGAGGGACAGGGTATTGATGAAAAACTGTTTTTT. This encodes CAWSEGQGIDEKLFF.

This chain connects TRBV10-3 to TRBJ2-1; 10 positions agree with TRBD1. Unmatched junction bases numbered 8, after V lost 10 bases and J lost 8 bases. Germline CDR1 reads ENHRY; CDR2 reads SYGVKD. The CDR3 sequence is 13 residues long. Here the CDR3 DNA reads TGTGCCACCATGACAGGGGGCTTCGATGAGCAGTTCTTC. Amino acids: CATMTGGFDEQFF.

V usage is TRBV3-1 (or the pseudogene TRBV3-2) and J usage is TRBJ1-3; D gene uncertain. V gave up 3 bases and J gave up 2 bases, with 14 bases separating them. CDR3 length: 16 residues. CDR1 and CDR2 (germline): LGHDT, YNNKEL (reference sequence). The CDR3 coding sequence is TGTGCCAGCAGCCAGGAGAGGCGGGGTCCTGGAAACACCATATATTTT. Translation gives CASSQERRGPGNTIYF.